This TCR beta chain was found in a study of human T cells and chemical hapten exposure. Overall study results and limits: Significantly more large CDR3 similarity clusters were formed by expanded TCRs than by controls.

Regarding time point: patch test 1, 2 weeks after DPC sensitization. The sample's treatment: therapeutic diphenylcyclopropenone sensitization with weekly scalp DPC. From germline, CDR1 is MNHEY and CDR2 SVGAGI. CDR3 length: 15 amino acids. With 4 bases removed from V and 4 bases from J, the gap between germline ends came to 16 bases. With regard to this clonotype: Its cognate antigen is unknown. A much bigger clone sits one base away, suggesting this may be a read error.

TCRdb re-called the RACE reads with MiXCR, one entry per CDR3 protein. Of more than 80,000 distinct CDR3 sequences in the sample, 7.5% to 9% were seen once. The gene calls are TRBV6-5 and TRBJ2-5; possibly TRBD2 for D (6 bases). Sequenced here: whole blood, sampled in connection with sensitization to the hapten diphenylcyclopropenone (DPC). The sequence came from a woman aged 25 to 45 with alopecia areata. Some clones in this sample may be carry-over from other donors' samples. The CDR3 coding sequence is TGTGCCAGCAGTTCACGTTTGGGGGGAGGAGAGACCCAGTACTTC. Its protein product is CASSSRLGGGETQYF.